Following are 30 T cell receptor beta chains from one sample sequenced in a study of beta chain features in type 1 diabetes. No antigen has been assigned to these receptors. Whole-study findings and limits: Type 1 diabetes patients showed a moderate but significant shortening of TCRB CDR3s in all four CD4+ subsets.

Isolated RNA was reverse transcribed in full, so expressed TCRB transcripts were sequenced. TCRdb's table, derived via immunoSEQ multiplex PCR, lists solely in-frame clones and lacks some. The data show about 160,000 clones, with around 8.6% seen just once and under 0.65% held by the top ten. The material sequenced was central memory CD4+ T cells from blood. The receptors were gathered from a woman aged 18 to 35 with type 1 diabetes.

In its sample, this clone was seen many times. CDR3 sequence reads: CATTGHRYNEQFF. DNA of the CDR3: TGCGCCACCACCGGACACCGATACAATGAGCAGTTCTTC. V usage is TRBV23-1 and J usage is TRBJ2-1; possibly TRBD1 for D (5 bases). TRBV23-1 is identified as an open reading frame with a role that is uncertain. V was clipped by 10 bases and J by 4 bases, with 14 bases between them. The CDR3 is made up of 13 amino acids.

The V and J genes are TRBV7-2 and TRBJ2-7; D perhaps matches TRBD1 (6 bases). V lost 5 bases and J 4 bases, leaving 9 bases between the germline ends. Per germline, CDR1 SGHTA and CDR2 FQGNSA. This CDR3 has 12 residues. The CDR3 DNA is TGTGCCAGCAGCCAGGGACATTACGAGCAGTACTTC. As protein: CASSQGHYEQYF.

CDR3 region: CASSLLGEGGTEAFF. In DNA form, the CDR3 reads TGTGCCAGCAGCTTACTAGGGGAAGGGGGCACTGAAGCTTTCTTT. This chain uses TRBV7-9 with TRBJ1-1; TRBD1 might be the D (6 bases). Trimming pared 2 bases from V and 4 bases from J, leaving 14 bases between. Germline-derived CDR1 and CDR2 are SEHNR and FQNEAQ (reference sequence). This CDR3 has 15 residues.

This clone was counted only a few times. The chain is built from TRBV2 and TRBJ1-5; TRBD1 might be the D (6 bases). Between the trimmed V and J ends, which lost 8 bases and 6 bases, there was a span of 17 bases. Germline CDR1 SNHLY, CDR2 FYNNEI. The CDR3 loop spans 14 amino acids. The CDR3 spells CASGGERGFQPQHF. CDR3 sequence (DNA): TGTGCCAGCGGGGGGGAGAGGGGGTTTCAGCCCCAGCATTTT.

The rearrangement uses TRBV30 and TRBJ2-5, with TRBD2 matching 9 bases. This CDR3 comprises 13 residues. Germline V gene data show CDR1 as GTSNPN and CDR2 as SVGIG (reference sequence). V lost 4 bases and J lost 4; bases outside the gene matches: 4. CDR3 sequence: CAWTDSGGETQYF. In nucleotides, the CDR3 is TGTGCCTGGACCGATAGCGGGGGAGAGACCCAGTACTTC.

The V and J genes are TRBV7-2 and TRBJ2-2; 7 bases are shared with TRBD1. This CDR3 comprises 14 residues. Germline lookup yields CDR1 SGHTA and CDR2 FQGNSA. The V and J ends lost 3 bases and 6 bases, in that order; junction bases with no gene match: 4. In nucleotides, the CDR3 is TGTGCCAGCAGCTTGGGACAGCGCGCCGGGGAGCTGTTTTTT. It encodes CASSLGQRAGELFF.

This clone was seen a few times. In DNA form, the CDR3 reads TGTGCCAGCTCACGGGGGGTCACCACGGACTATGGCTACACCTTC. Amino acids: CASSRGVTTDYGYTF. This sequence joins TRBV18 and TRBJ1-2; D perhaps matches TRBD1 (5 bases). V lost 4 bases and J 3 bases, leaving 15 bases between the germline ends. Germline loops: CDR1 KGHSH, CDR2 LQKENI. This CDR3 spans 15 amino acids. Filled out from reference TRBV18 and TRBJ1-2, the complete variable domain reads NAGVMQNPRHLVRRRGQEARLRCSPMKGHSHVYWYRQLPEEGLKFMVYLQKENIIDESGMPKERFSAEFPKEGPSILRIQQVVRGDSAAYFCASSRGVTTDYGYTFGSGTRLTVV.

This chain uses TRBV19 with TRBJ2-7, with a possible D match to TRBD1 (6 bases). CDR1 LNHDA and CDR2 SQIVND come from the germline V gene (reference sequence). Trimming took 6 bases from V and 7 from J, leaving 16 bases between them. This CDR3 is 13 amino acids long. The CDR3: CASSQTGYREQYF. In nucleotides, the CDR3 is TGTGCCAGTAGCCAGACAGGTTATCGGGAGCAGTACTTC.

In its sample, this clone was seen a few times. The V and J genes are TRBV29-1 and TRBJ1-2; weak D call: TRBD1 (5 bases). V was pared by 3 bases and J by 1 base, with 12 bases between. This CDR3 region has 14 residues. Germline V gives CDR1 SQVTM, CDR2 ANQGSEA. The CDR3 sequence is CSVEKSGGNYGYTF. DNA for the CDR3: TGCAGCGTTGAGAAATCGGGGGGTAACTATGGCTACACCTTC.

This clone showed up just a few times. The chain recombines TRBV6-5 with TRBJ2-7; a weak D match, TRBD2 (7 bases). The germline V gene has CDR1 MNHEY and CDR2 SVGAGI. The V and J ends lost 8 bases and 0 bases respectively, with 17 bases between them. The CDR3 has 15 amino acids. CDR3 bases: TGTGCCAGCTCTGCGATGGGAGGGGGCTCCTACGAGCAGTACTTC. Amino acids: CASSAMGGGSYEQYF.

This clone was seen more than once but under ten times. This chain uses TRBV5-1 with TRBJ2-1; possibly TRBD2 for D (6 bases). The V end was cut by 0 bases, the J end by 5 bases, with 15 bases between. The length of the CDR3 is 16 residues. CDR1 and CDR2 from the germline V gene are SGHRS and YFSETQ. The CDR3, as DNA: TGCGCCAGCAGCTTGGCCGCGTCTAGCGCCCACAATGAGCAGTTCTTC. Translated: CASSLAASSAHNEQFF. Looking up the rest from reference TRBV5-1 and TRBJ2-1 gives the full variable domain: KAGVTQTPRYLIKTRGQQVTLSCSPISGHRSVSWYQQTPGQGLQFLFEYFSETQRNKGNFPGRFSGRQFSNSRSEMNVSTLELGDSALYLCASSLAASSAHNEQFFGPGTRLTVL.

The sample holds a few counts of this clone. The chain recombines TRBV9 with TRBJ2-6; 10 bases are shared with TRBD1. With V trimmed by 0 bases and J by 10 bases, 1 base remained unmatched. This CDR3 region has 14 residues. Germline CDR1 and CDR2: SGDLS and YYNGEE. CDR3 sequence: CASSVAGQGNVLTF. The CDR3 region has the DNA TGTGCCAGCAGCGTAGCGGGACAGGGGAACGTCCTGACTTTC.

This clone was observed a handful of times. The gene calls are TRBV5-4 and TRBJ2-1; 8 bases agree with TRBD2. The germline V gene has CDR1 SGHNT and CDR2 YYREEE (reference sequence). J gave up 7 bases and V 4 bases, and 13 bases lay outside the gene matches. This CDR3 is 16 amino acids long. Here the CDR3 DNA reads TGTGCCAGCAGCCGAGGGACTAGAGCGGGACTTAATGAGCAGTTCTTC. Amino acids: CASSRGTRAGLNEQFF.

This clone was recorded at least ten times. V usage is TRBV29-1 and J usage is TRBJ2-7, with no clear D. The V gene lost 4 bases and the J gene lost 5 bases, with 15 bases spanning the gap. CDR3 size: 13 residues. Looked up from germline, CDR1 is SQVTM and CDR2 is ANQGSEA. CDR3 region: CSVAPGRGDEQYF. As DNA, the CDR3 is TGCAGCGTTGCCCCGGGTCGCGGTGACGAGCAGTACTTC.

The chain has TRBV19 and TRBJ2-2; D possibly corresponds to TRBD2 (6 bases). CDR1 LNHDA and CDR2 SQIVND come from the germline V gene (reference sequence). CDR3 length equals 17 residues. V was shortened by 3 bases and J by 8 bases, with 22 bases between the two germline ends. Written as DNA, the CDR3 is TGTGCCAGTAGTATGCCCCTGTCCGGGGGAGCCGGAGGGGAGCTGTTTTTT. It encodes CASSMPLSGGAGGELFF.

This clone was detected only a few times. The rearrangement links TRBV7-2 to TRBJ2-2; D is uncertain. V was pared by 5 bases and J by 4 bases, with 8 bases between. CDR1 and CDR2 from the germline V gene are SGHTA and FQGNSA. This CDR3 spans 13 amino acids. CDR3 sequence (DNA): TGTGCCAGCAGCCCCGGGTTCACCGGGGAGCTGTTTTTT. This sequence encodes CASSPGFTGELFF.

The chain links TRBV6-6 to TRBJ1-5; D is unresolved. CDR3 length: 15 amino acids. Trimming removed 3 bases at V and 0 bases at J, with 9 bases between. CDR1 and CDR2 (germline): MNHNY, SVGAGI (reference sequence). This chain's CDR3 is CASSYGRPSNQPQHF. CDR3 sequence (DNA): TGTGCCAGCAGTTATGGCAGGCCTAGCAATCAGCCCCAGCATTTT.

This sequence joins TRBV10-3 and TRBJ1-3, with D maybe TRBD1 (5 bases). The germline V gene encodes CDR1 ENHRY and CDR2 SYGVKD. Trimming removed 2 bases from V and 2 bases from J, with 7 bases in between. The CDR3 is 14 amino acids. The CDR3 spells CAISEPRAGNTIYF. In DNA form, the CDR3 reads TGTGCCATCAGTGAGCCCAGGGCTGGAAACACCATATATTTT.

This clone was counted a single time. The chain uses TRBV18 and TRBJ1-4, with 7 nucleotides matching TRBD1. V lost 2 bases to trimming and J lost 6 bases; unmatched junction nucleotides: 6. Per the germline V gene, CDR1 is KGHSH and CDR2 is LQKENI. The CDR3 contains 15 residues. The CDR3 region is CASSPNPGGDEKLFF. CDR3 nucleotides: TGTGCCAGCTCACCAAACCCAGGGGGAGATGAAAAACTGTTTTTT.

The chain employs TRBV4-3 and TRBJ2-1; TRBD2 matches 12 bases. V trimming: 10 bases; J trimming: 7 bases; junction bases outside the gene matches: 14. Germline CDR1 LGHNA, CDR2 YSLEER. CDR3 length: 16 residues. The CDR3 nucleotides are TGCGCCATCACCCTCGGACTAGCGGGATTCGTGAATGAGCAGTTCTTC. It encodes CAITLGLAGFVNEQFF.

The V and J genes are TRBV5-1 and TRBJ2-6; TRBD1 matches at 11 bases. CDR1 and CDR2 (germline): SGHRS, YFSETQ. The CDR3 has 19 residues. With 4 bases clipped from V and 2 bases from J, the junction kept 11 bases outside the gene matches. CDR3 loop: CASSPLRGTGGTGANVLTF. The CDR3 DNA reads TGCGCCAGCAGCCCACTTCGGGGGACAGGGGGGACTGGGGCCAACGTCCTGACTTTC. The full variable domain, its missing parts supplied by reference TRBV5-1 and TRBJ2-6, is KAGVTQTPRYLIKTRGQQVTLSCSPISGHRSVSWYQQTPGQGLQFLFEYFSETQRNKGNFPGRFSGRQFSNSRSEMNVSTLELGDSALYLCASSPLRGTGGTGANVLTFGAGSRLTVL.

CDR3: CASSLNGQGGNTIYF. The CDR3 DNA is TGCGCCAGCAGCCTCAACGGACAGGGAGGAAACACCATATATTTT. The V gene is TRBV5-1, the J gene TRBJ1-3; 8 bases map to TRBD1. This CDR3 region has 15 residues. The J segment lost 4 bases and the V segment lost 4 bases, leaving 7 bases of the junction unmatched. Germline values: CDR1 SGHRS, CDR2 YFSETQ.

This clone has at least ten counts. The rearrangement uses TRBV6-5 and TRBJ1-6; D might be TRBD1 (6 bases). This CDR3 spans 13 amino acids. Germline CDR1 MNHEY, CDR2 SVGAGI. The V gene lost 5 bases and the J gene lost 10 bases, with 12 bases spanning the gap. For the CDR3, the DNA is TGTGCCAGCAGTGGCGGGGGGCAGTCACCCCTCCACTTT. As protein: CASSGGGQSPLHF.

The J gene is TRBJ2-4, the V gene TRBV15; D not certain. The CDR3 loop spans 17 amino acids. Germline-derived CDR1 and CDR2 are LNHNV and YYDKDF (reference sequence). V lost 0 bases, J lost 0 bases, and 12 bases lay in between. The CDR3 bases are TGTGCCACCAGCAGAGATTTATCGCTAGTAGCCAAAAACATTCAGTACTTC. Translated: CATSRDLSLVAKNIQYF.

The V gene is TRBV30, the J gene TRBJ1-1, with D maybe TRBD1 (6 bases). CDR3 size: 13 residues. Trimming cost V 6 bases and J 0 bases, with 11 bases left between them. Germline V lookup: CDR1 GTSNPN, CDR2 SVGIG (reference sequence). In DNA, the CDR3 is TGTGCCTGCCCGGACAGCATGAACACTGAAGCTTTCTTT. Its protein product is CACPDSMNTEAFF.

This clone was observed a handful of times. This chain connects TRBV11-3 to TRBJ1-1; D is unresolved. The V gene lost 5 bases and the J gene lost 11 bases, with 15 bases spanning the gap. The CDR3 has 12 amino acids. The V gene's germline CDR1 is SGHNT and CDR2 YENEEA. CDR3 sequence (DNA): TGTGCCAGCAGCCGAGCGGGTGGGGTCGCTTTCTTT. Its translation: CASSRAGGVAFF.

The chain joins TRBV5-1 to TRBJ1-4, with a weak D call TRBD1 (6 bases). Trimming removed 4 bases from V and 2 bases from J, with 15 bases in between. This CDR3 is 16 amino acids long. Germline loops: CDR1 SGHRS, CDR2 YFSETQ. This chain's CDR3 is CASSRNQGRTNEKLFF. The CDR3, as DNA: TGCGCCAGCAGCCGTAATCAGGGGCGTACTAATGAAAAACTGTTTTTT.

Ten or more counts support this clone. This chain uses TRBV15 with TRBJ2-7; D is possibly TRBD1 (5 bases). Trimming shortened V by 3 bases and J by 0 bases, and 12 bases separated the two germline ends. This CDR3 spans 15 amino acids. Germline loops: CDR1 LNHNV, CDR2 YYDKDF (reference sequence). The CDR3 loop reads CATSSTGSSSYEQYF. The CDR3, as DNA: TGTGCCACCAGCAGTACAGGCTCGAGCTCCTACGAGCAGTACTTC.

This rearrangement joins TRBV5-1 to TRBJ1-2, with a possible D match to TRBD1 (5 bases). CDR3 length: 12 residues. Per germline, CDR1 SGHRS and CDR2 YFSETQ. Trimming took off 0 bases at V and 5 bases at J, with 5 bases between the two ends. CDR3 DNA: TGCGCCAGCAGCTTGGGACAGTATGGCTACACCTTC. Translated, it gives CASSLGQYGYTF.

This chain joins TRBV7-2 and TRBJ2-2; D remains ambiguous. The length of the CDR3 is 16 residues. V gave up 5 bases and J gave up 1 base, with 14 bases separating them. CDR1 and CDR2 from the germline V gene are SGHTA and FQGNSA. CDR3 sequence reads: CASSPSPTRNTGELFF. The CDR3 nucleotides are TGTGCCAGCAGCCCCTCCCCGACTCGGAACACCGGGGAGCTGTTTTTT.